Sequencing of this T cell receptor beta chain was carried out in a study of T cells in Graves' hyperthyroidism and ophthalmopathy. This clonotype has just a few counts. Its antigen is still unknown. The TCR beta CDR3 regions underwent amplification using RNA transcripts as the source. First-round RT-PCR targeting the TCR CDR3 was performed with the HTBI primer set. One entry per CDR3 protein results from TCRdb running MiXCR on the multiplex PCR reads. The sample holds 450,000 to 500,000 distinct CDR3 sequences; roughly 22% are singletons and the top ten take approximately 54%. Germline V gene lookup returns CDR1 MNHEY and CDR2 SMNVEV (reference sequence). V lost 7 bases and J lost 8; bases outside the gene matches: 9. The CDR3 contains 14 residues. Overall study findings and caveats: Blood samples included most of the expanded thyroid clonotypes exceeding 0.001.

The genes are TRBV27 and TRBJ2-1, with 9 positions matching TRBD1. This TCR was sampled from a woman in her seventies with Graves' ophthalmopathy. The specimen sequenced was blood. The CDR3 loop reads CASTTGTGIYEQFF. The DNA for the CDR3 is TGTGCCAGCACAACCGGGACAGGGATCTATGAGCAGTTCTTC.